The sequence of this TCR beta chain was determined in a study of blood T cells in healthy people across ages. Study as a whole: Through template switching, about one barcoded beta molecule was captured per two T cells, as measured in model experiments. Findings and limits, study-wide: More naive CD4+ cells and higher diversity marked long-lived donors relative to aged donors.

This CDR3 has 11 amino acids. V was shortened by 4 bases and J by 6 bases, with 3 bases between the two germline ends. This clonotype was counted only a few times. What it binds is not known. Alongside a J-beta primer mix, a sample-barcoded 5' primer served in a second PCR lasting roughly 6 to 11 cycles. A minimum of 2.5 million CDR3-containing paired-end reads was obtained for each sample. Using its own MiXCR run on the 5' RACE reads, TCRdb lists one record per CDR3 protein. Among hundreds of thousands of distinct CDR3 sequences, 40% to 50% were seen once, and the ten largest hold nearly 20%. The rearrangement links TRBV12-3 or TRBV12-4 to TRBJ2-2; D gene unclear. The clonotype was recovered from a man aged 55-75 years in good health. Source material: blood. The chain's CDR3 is CASSWAGELFF. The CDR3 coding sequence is TGTGCCAGCAGTTGGGCCGGGGAGCTGTTTTTT.